This TCR beta chain was identified during a study of blood T cell repertoires in COVID-19. The assay was immunoSEQ multiplex PCR, and TCRdb's table has in-frame clones only and misses some. The sample includes under 150,000 clones, 84% of them seen just once. After removal of 6 bases from V and 6 bases from J, the junction contained 10 bases not matched to a gene. This CDR3 has 15 residues. Germline V gene data show CDR1 as MNHEY and CDR2 as SVGAGI. The V call is TRBV6-5, the J call TRBJ1-1; 10 bases fit TRBD1. Material: peripheral blood. The TCR was taken from a woman aged 35 to 49 with acute or convalescent COVID-19. CDR3 residues: CASRKDRGRVAEAFF. DNA for the CDR3: TGTGCCAGCAGGAAGGACAGGGGGAGGGTCGCTGAAGCTTTCTTT.